This T cell receptor beta chain derives from a study of regulatory T cells in long-lasting Graves disease. Time point given: newly diagnosed GD, antithyroid drugs for less than 3 months. From RNA extracted from PBMCs, the TCR library was made. Building of the TCR beta libraries involved iRepertoire HTBI primers and Arm-PCR of CDR3 regions. TCRdb redid the calling of the multiplex PCR reads with MiXCR, one entry per CDR3 protein. Seen here are under 400,000 distinct CDR3 sequences, approximately 15% observed once, and the top ten hold 30%. To note about this clonotype: A much larger clone differs from this one at a single base, so this may be a read error.

This sample was shared with a second study, whose subject was T cells in Graves' hyperthyroidism and ophthalmopathy.

The receptor's source is a man aged 40-49 years with Graves disease. The sequencing used peripheral blood mononuclear cells (PBMCs), collected at new diagnosis, from a patient treated with antithyroid drugs.

CDR3 residues: CASNSDRVAYNEQFF. For the CDR3, the DNA is TGCGCCAGCAACTCGGACAGGGTGGCATACAATGAGCAGTTCTTC. This chain joins TRBV5-1 and TRBJ2-1; 8 nucleotides align to TRBD1. The V and J ends lost 6 bases and 4 bases, in that order; junction bases with no gene match: 9. CDR3 length equals 15 residues. The V gene's germline CDR1 is SGHRS and CDR2 YFSETQ.